The present entry profiles one T cell receptor (beta chain) with its context. Antigen: not known. This entry comes from a study of cytomegalovirus exposure and HLA in healthy donors. Primers for the PCR totalled 60 Vbeta and 13 Jbeta. Methods used by the authors: Counted up in a later analysis, unique TCR beta chains came to some 82 million, with around 9.9 million shared. Profiling relied on immunoSEQ multiplex PCR, and the TCRdb table lists in-frame clones only, not all of them. From that table come the V and J calls and clone size; the DNA was used to work out D and trimming. The sample includes more than 150,000 clones, roughly 84% of them seen just once. Study observations and caveats: While the bulk of TCR sequences proved rare, some public TCRs turned up in many donors. There were some V segments, including TRBV6-2 and TRBV6-3, excluded as indistinguishable.

Germline V lookup: CDR1 MNHNS, CDR2 SASEGT. The CDR3 loop spans 15 amino acids. Trimming removed 5 bases from V and 0 bases from J, with 13 bases in between. Specimen: PBMCs. The rearrangement uses TRBV6-1 and TRBJ2-5; D remains ambiguous. The sequence derives from a boy aged 2-15 years in good health and CMV-seronegative. The CDR3 here is CASSPIAGYQETQYF. The CDR3 DNA reads as TGTGCCAGCAGTCCCATAGCTGGGTACCAAGAGACCCAGTACTTC.